These 30 T cell receptor beta chains were sequenced from one sample in a study of blood T cell repertoires in COVID-19. The table came from immunoSEQ multiplex PCR; TCRdb's copy has only in-frame clones and leaves some out. The sample has about 190,000 clones, more than 85% seen once. The sequenced sample was peripheral blood. These receptor sequences come from a man younger than 45 with acute or convalescent COVID-19.

This clone has a count of ten or more. The chain is built from TRBV6-5 and TRBJ2-3, with TRBD1 as a possible D gene (6 bases). The V end was cut by 2 bases, the J end by 2 bases, with 8 bases between. Germline V lookup: CDR1 MNHEY, CDR2 SVGAGI. This CDR3 is 14 amino acids long. The CDR3 bases are TGTGCCAGCAGTTACCGGACAGTCACAGATACGCAGTATTTT. Protein: CASSYRTVTDTQYF.

The CDR3 loop is CASSAGGEFHEQFF. CDR3 coding DNA: TGTGCCAGTAGCGCAGGGGGCGAGTTCCATGAGCAGTTCTTC. The rearrangement joins TRBV19 to TRBJ2-1; 8 bases are shared with TRBD1. V gave up 6 bases and J gave up 8 bases; unmatched junction bases: 9. The CDR3 covers 14 residues. Germline-derived CDR1 and CDR2 are LNHDA and SQIVND (reference sequence).

This chain links TRBV5-1 with TRBJ1-1; 8 positions match TRBD1. The V and J ends lost 4 bases and 2 bases, in that order; junction bases with no gene match: 7. This CDR3 spans 15 amino acids. Germline CDR1 SGHRS, CDR2 YFSETQ. The CDR3 DNA is TGCGCCAGCAGCGGGACGACAGGGGCAAACACTGAAGCTTTCTTT. It encodes CASSGTTGANTEAFF.

This clone was picked up one time. The chain employs TRBV28 and TRBJ2-3; D not certain. CDR3 length: 16 residues. The V gene lost 6 bases and the J gene lost 0 bases, with 16 bases spanning the gap. Germline V CDR1 and CDR2: MDHEN, SYDVKM. The CDR3 loop reads CASRTYVRLSTDTQYF. The CDR3 DNA reads as TGTGCCAGCAGAACCTACGTCCGCCTAAGCACAGATACGCAGTATTTT.

This rearrangement joins TRBV7-9 to TRBJ2-3; 8 bases line up with TRBD2. The V gene's germline CDR1 is SEHNR and CDR2 FQNEAQ (reference sequence). Unmatched junction bases numbered 7, after V lost 5 bases and J lost 0 bases. This CDR3 comprises 16 residues. CDR3 nucleotide sequence: TGTGCCAGCAGCCCGGGACTAGGAACTAGCACAGATACGCAGTATTTT. Translated, it gives CASSPGLGTSTDTQYF. The full variable domain, in which reference TRBV7-9 and TRBJ2-3 provide the parts outside the CDR3, is DTGVSQNPRHKITKRGQNVTFRCDPISEHNRLYWYRQTLGQGPEFLTYFQNEAQLEKSRLLSDRFSAERPKGSFSTLEIQRTEQGDSAMYLCASSPGLGTSTDTQYFGPGTRLTVL.

This chain connects TRBV28 to TRBJ1-5, with TRBD1 as a possible D gene (5 bases). This CDR3 has 12 residues. The germline V gene encodes CDR1 MDHEN and CDR2 SYDVKM. The germline V and J ends were trimmed by 2 bases and 9 bases, with 8 bases remaining between them. The CDR3 reads CASSLQGRPQHF. The DNA for the CDR3 is TGTGCCAGCAGTTTACAGGGTCGGCCCCAGCATTTT.

This clone was seen just once. This same CDR3 is encoded by further DNA sequences in the sample. This chain connects TRBV28 to TRBJ1-2, with D unclear. Trimming removed 6 bases from V and 8 bases from J, with 16 bases in between. This CDR3 spans 13 amino acids. Germline V gene lookup returns CDR1 MDHEN and CDR2 SYDVKM. CDR3 in amino acids: CASSPWGGQGYTF. The DNA of the CDR3 is TGTGCCAGCAGCCCCTGGGGAGGTCAAGGCTACACCTTC.

V and J are TRBV9 and TRBJ2-5; TRBD2 aligns across 16 bases. V trimming: 3 bases; J trimming: 6 bases; junction bases outside the gene matches: 14. The CDR3 runs 19 residues. Germline CDR1 is SGDLS and CDR2 is YYNGEE. The chain's CDR3 is CASSAPLGTSGGAGQTQYF. In DNA form, the CDR3 reads TGTGCCAGCAGCGCGCCCCTCGGGACTAGCGGGGGGGCCGGGCAGACCCAGTACTTC. Supplemented by reference TRBV9 and TRBJ2-5, the full variable domain reads DSGVTQTPKHLITATGQRVTLRCSPRSGDLSVYWYQQSLDQGLQFLIQYYNGEERAKGNILERFSAQQFPDLHSELNLSSLELGDSALYFCASSAPLGTSGGAGQTQYFGPGTRLLVL.

The chain carries TRBV10-3 and TRBJ1-2; 7 bases are a match to TRBD1. V was pared by 1 base and J by 3 bases, with 11 bases of the junction left unmatched. The germline V gene encodes CDR1 ENHRY and CDR2 SYGVKD. The CDR3 consists of 17 residues. The CDR3 sequence is CAISEWTSPQGDYGYTF. The DNA of the CDR3 is TGTGCCATCAGTGAGTGGACGAGCCCCCAGGGGGACTATGGCTACACCTTC.

The chain joins TRBV6-6 to TRBJ2-7, with D perhaps TRBD2 (5 bases). With 4 bases removed from V and 5 bases from J, the gap between germline ends came to 18 bases. The CDR3 has 15 amino acids. Germline V gene data show CDR1 as MNHNY and CDR2 as SVGAGI (reference sequence). The CDR3, as DNA: TGTGCCAGCAGTTCAGACCTTGGGGAGTGGAACGAGCAGTACTTC. Residues: CASSSDLGEWNEQYF.

This rearrangement joins TRBV25-1 to TRBJ2-1; D may be TRBD1 (5 bases). Germline values: CDR1 MGHDK, CDR2 SYGVNS. CDR3 size: 16 residues. The ends were cut back, 1 base at V and 1 base at J, with 11 bases in the middle. The CDR3 DNA follows: TGTGCCAGCAGTGAATCGAAAAGGGGTTCCTACAATGAGCAGTTCTTC. Its translation is CASSESKRGSYNEQFF.

This clone has a single count. V is TRBV7-2 and J is TRBJ2-3; 8 bases align to TRBD2. The CDR3 is 16 residues long. Per germline, CDR1 SGHTA and CDR2 FQGNSA. The J segment lost 0 bases and the V segment lost 2 bases, leaving 4 bases of the junction unmatched. CDR3 nucleotides: TGTGCCAGCAGCTTAAGCCTAGCGGGCAGCACAGATACGCAGTATTTT. Translated, it gives CASSLSLAGSTDTQYF. Filled out from reference TRBV7-2 and TRBJ2-3, the complete variable domain reads GAGVSQSPSNKVTEKGKDVELRCDPISGHTALYWYRQSLGQGLEFLIYFQGNSAPDKSGLPSDRFSAERTGGSVSTLTIQRTQQEDSAVYLCASSLSLAGSTDTQYFGPGTRLTVL.

J is TRBJ1-2 and V is TRBV6-1; no clear D. V was clipped by 3 bases and J by 8 bases, with 10 bases between them. The germline CDR1 and CDR2 sequences are MNHNS and SASEGT. The CDR3 sequence is 12 residues long. The CDR3 DNA reads as TGTGCCAGCAGTGATTTGGGCTACGGCTACACCTTC. Translating it yields CASSDLGYGYTF.

The chain recombines TRBV7-3 with TRBJ1-5; D call uncertain. Per germline, CDR1 SGHTA and CDR2 FQGTGA. The CDR3 is 13 residues long. Between the trimmed V and J ends, which lost 5 bases and 3 bases, there was a span of 8 bases. CDR3 sequence: CASSLGHNQPQHF. The CDR3 bases are TGTGCCAGCAGCCTTGGGCACAATCAGCCCCAGCATTTT.

The genes are TRBV21-1 and TRBJ2-5; TRBD1 was called by the table and not checked on the DNA. TRBV21-1 is reported as a pseudogene. The CDR3 sequence is 15 residues long. The CDR3 DNA follows: TGTGCCAGCAGCAAAGGAGACAGCGTACAAGAGACCCAGTACTTC. Its translation is CASSKGDSVQETQYF.

The J gene is TRBJ2-3, the V gene TRBV28; D is perhaps TRBD2 (6 bases). Germline V gene lookup returns CDR1 MDHEN and CDR2 SYDVKM. Trimming removed 2 bases from V and 4 bases from J, with 10 bases in between. The CDR3 runs 14 residues. CDR3 residues: CASSLPGGADTQYF. The CDR3 DNA sequence: TGTGCCAGCAGTTTACCGGGCGGGGCAGATACGCAGTATTTT.

The chain combines TRBV7-2 with TRBJ2-7, with D possibly being TRBD2 (6 bases). CDR1 is SGHTA and CDR2 is FQGNSA in the germline V gene. The CDR3 has 14 amino acids. V was cut by 5 bases and J by 2 bases, with 13 bases left in between. DNA for the CDR3: TGTGCCAGCAGCCCGGCGGGAACTGCCTACGAGCAGTACTTC. Residues: CASSPAGTAYEQYF.

The chain has TRBV27 and TRBJ1-3; no definite D call. The CDR3 has 14 amino acids. CDR1 is MNHEY and CDR2 is SMNVEV in the germline V gene (reference sequence). The germline V and J ends were trimmed by 6 bases and 0 bases, with 9 bases remaining between them. In DNA form, the CDR3 reads TGTGCCAGCAGGCAGGTGGGCTCTGGAAACACCATATATTTT. Translated, it gives CASRQVGSGNTIYF.

This rearrangement joins TRBV19 to TRBJ1-5, with D hard to call. Trimming stripped 3 bases from V and 5 bases from J, with 5 bases between. Germline loops: CDR1 LNHDA, CDR2 SQIVND (reference sequence). This CDR3 is 12 amino acids long. The CDR3 sequence is CASSMAYQPQHF. The CDR3 coding sequence is TGTGCCAGTAGTATGGCCTATCAGCCCCAGCATTTT.

The V and J genes are TRBV30 and TRBJ2-2; no firm D call. The CDR3 runs to 13 residues. V lost 0 bases, J lost 7 bases, and 9 bases lay in between. Germline values: CDR1 GTSNPN, CDR2 SVGIG (reference sequence). CDR3 loop: CAWSVLPYGELFF. The CDR3 nucleotides read TGTGCCTGGAGTGTACTCCCCTACGGGGAGCTGTTTTTT.

The rearrangement links TRBV6-5 to TRBJ2-1, with 14 bases identical to TRBD2. Trimming took 5 bases from V and 8 from J; bases not matched to a gene: 2. Germline V lookup: CDR1 MNHEY, CDR2 SVGAGI. The CDR3 loop spans 14 amino acids. For the CDR3, the DNA is TGTGCCAGCAGTCGACTAGCGGGGGGGGATGAGCAGTTCTTC. Its translation: CASSRLAGGDEQFF.

V is TRBV7-3 and J is TRBJ2-1; D not resolved. The ends were cut back, 5 bases at V and 0 bases at J, with 11 bases in the middle. This CDR3 has 15 amino acids. Germline V gene data show CDR1 as SGHTA and CDR2 as FQGTGA. DNA of the CDR3: TGTGCCAGCAGCGACTTTTCGGGCTCCTACAATGAGCAGTTCTTC. Translation gives CASSDFSGSYNEQFF. Complete variable domain (other parts from reference TRBV7-3 and TRBJ2-1): GAGVSQTPSNKVTEKGKYVELRCDPISGHTALYWYRQSLGQGPEFLIYFQGTGAADDSGLPNDRFFAVRPEGSVSTLKIQRTERGDSAVYLCASSDFSGSYNEQFFGPGTRLTVL.

The chain carries TRBV12-3 or TRBV12-4 and TRBJ1-2, with D hard to call. The V gene lost 4 bases and the J gene lost 0 bases, with 6 bases spanning the gap. The CDR3 is 13 residues long. CDR3 sequence (DNA): TGTGCCAGCAGTTCCCCCGCTAACTATGGCTACACCTTC. Protein: CASSSPANYGYTF.

This chain links TRBV19 with TRBJ2-2; TRBD2 might be the D (5 bases). V was pared by 4 bases and J by 4 bases, with 13 bases between. In germline, CDR1 is LNHDA, CDR2 SQIVND (reference sequence). This CDR3 comprises 15 residues. CDR3 amino acids: CASSTTQRSTGELFF. Here the CDR3 DNA reads TGTGCCAGTAGTACCACCCAGCGGTCCACCGGGGAGCTGTTTTTT.

This clone was picked up one time. This chain connects TRBV9 to TRBJ1-2, with a tentative D call TRBD1 (5 bases). Deletions cut 4 bases from V and 2 bases from J, with 15 bases between. CDR3 length equals 15 residues. Germline CDR1 is SGDLS and CDR2 is YYNGEE. The CDR3 nucleotides read TGTGCCAGCAGCCCCCGGGGGGGTGTAAACTATGGCTACACCTTC. Translating gives CASSPRGGVNYGYTF. The entire variable domain, with the rest obtained from reference TRBV9 and TRBJ1-2, is as follows: DSGVTQTPKHLITATGQRVTLRCSPRSGDLSVYWYQQSLDQGLQFLIQYYNGEERAKGNILERFSAQQFPDLHSELNLSSLELGDSALYFCASSPRGGVNYGYTFGSGTRLTVV.

The chain has TRBV7-8 and TRBJ1-5, with 9 bases identical to TRBD1. V was clipped by 4 bases and J by 10 bases; unmatched bases: 8. The CDR3 runs to 14 residues. Germline CDR1 reads SGHVS; CDR2 reads FQNEAQ. Written as DNA, the CDR3 is TGTGCCAGCAGCTCGTTACAGGGGGCAAGACCCCAGCATTTT. The encoded protein is CASSSLQGARPQHF.

The J gene is TRBJ2-7, the V gene TRBV18; D remains unclear. This CDR3 has 13 amino acids. The germline V gene encodes CDR1 KGHSH and CDR2 LQKENI. V gave up 2 bases and J gave up 5 bases, with 10 bases separating them. The CDR3: CASSPNGQNEQYF. As DNA, the CDR3 is TGTGCCAGCTCACCAAATGGCCAAAACGAGCAGTACTTC.

The rearrangement joins TRBV7-3 to TRBJ2-3; perhaps TRBD2 as D (6 bases). The CDR3 runs to 16 residues. Trimming shortened V by 1 base and J by 1 base, and 12 bases separated the two germline ends. Germline loops: CDR1 SGHTA, CDR2 FQGTGA. CDR3 nucleotide sequence: TGTGCCAGCAGCTTAAGTTTAGCTAGCGGCACAGATACGCAGTATTTT. Translation gives CASSLSLASGTDTQYF. Combining the CDR3 with reference TRBV7-3 and TRBJ2-3 gives the whole variable domain GAGVSQTPSNKVTEKGKYVELRCDPISGHTALYWYRQSLGQGPEFLIYFQGTGAADDSGLPNDRFFAVRPEGSVSTLKIQRTERGDSAVYLCASSLSLASGTDTQYFGPGTRLTVL.

The chain employs TRBV19 and TRBJ2-3; 7 bases agree with TRBD1. Trimming took 5 bases from V and 4 from J; bases not matched to a gene: 9. Germline V lookup: CDR1 LNHDA, CDR2 SQIVND (reference sequence). This CDR3 comprises 15 residues. CDR3 nucleotide sequence: TGTGCCAGTAGTGAGGGGACAGCAGCGGCAGATACGCAGTATTTT. Its protein product is CASSEGTAAADTQYF. The full variable domain, in which reference TRBV19 and TRBJ2-3 provide the parts outside the CDR3, is DGGITQSPKYLFRKEGQNVTLSCEQNLNHDAMYWYRQDPGQGLRLIYYSQIVNDFQKGDIAEGYSVSREKKESFPLTVTSAQKNPTAFYLCASSEGTAAADTQYFGPGTRLTVL.

CDR3 loop: CASSPHRTSRGTEAFF. The CDR3 DNA sequence: TGTGCCAGCAGCCCCCATCGGACCTCAAGGGGGACTGAAGCTTTCTTT. The J gene is TRBJ1-1, the V gene TRBV7-2; D perhaps matches TRBD1 (6 bases). Looked up from germline, CDR1 is SGHTA and CDR2 is FQGNSA. The V end lost 5 bases, the J end lost 5 bases, and 21 bases lay between the germline ends. This CDR3 is built from 16 residues. Supplemented by reference TRBV7-2 and TRBJ1-1, the full variable domain reads GAGVSQSPSNKVTEKGKDVELRCDPISGHTALYWYRQSLGQGLEFLIYFQGNSAPDKSGLPSDRFSAERTGGSVSTLTIQRTQQEDSAVYLCASSPHRTSRGTEAFFGQGTRLTVV.